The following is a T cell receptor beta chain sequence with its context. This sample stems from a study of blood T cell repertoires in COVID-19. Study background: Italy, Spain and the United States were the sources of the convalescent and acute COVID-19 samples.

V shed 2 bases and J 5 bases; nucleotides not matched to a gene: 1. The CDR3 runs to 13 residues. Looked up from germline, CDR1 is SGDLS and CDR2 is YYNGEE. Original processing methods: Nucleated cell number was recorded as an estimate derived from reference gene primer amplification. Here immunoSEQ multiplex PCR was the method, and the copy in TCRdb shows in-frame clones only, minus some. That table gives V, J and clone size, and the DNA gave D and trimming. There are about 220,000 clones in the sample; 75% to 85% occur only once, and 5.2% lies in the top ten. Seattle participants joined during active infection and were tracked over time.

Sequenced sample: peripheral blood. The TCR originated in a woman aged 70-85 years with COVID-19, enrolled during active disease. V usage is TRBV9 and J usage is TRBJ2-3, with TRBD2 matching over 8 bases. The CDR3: CASSVRGGDTQYF. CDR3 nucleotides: TGTGCCAGCAGCGTCCGGGGGGGAGATACGCAGTATTTT.